This T cell receptor (beta chain) was profiled in a study of shared clonotypes between healthy human individuals (TCRdb year 2020). Notes on the research overall: A couple of women and a few men aged 18 to 49 years were included in the cohort. The study deeply sequenced blood TCR repertoires of several healthy adults to estimate repertoire size and the extent of clonotype sharing between individuals. Between about 0.8 and 9 billion PBMCs per donor were obtained by leukapheresis. To increase sequencing depth and limit assay-specific biases, TCR repertoire library preparation and sequencing were carried out by different laboratories using diverse techniques.

Relative to germline, V is 0 bases shorter and J is 4 bases shorter, with 6 bases between their ends. CDR1 and CDR2 are drawn from the germline V gene: SGHNT, YENEEA. Its CDR3 holds 13 amino acids, cysteine through phenylalanine. Only the CDR3 DNA stays, 39 bases, in frame from base 1. On the study overall, not on this receptor specifically: Only blood was sampled, and tissue TCR repertoires likely differ from those in blood. The genetic and exposure-history diversity represented was limited by the small number of donors. Based on pairwise subsampling, the degree of clonotype sharing among donors was expected to be affected by sequencing depth.

A remark on this clone: Which antigen it targets is not known. The record has no base qualities; no much larger clone is one base away.

Healthy HIV-negative adults with no recently reported acute infections or vaccinations were included as donors. Every donor was a Caucasian adult residing in Nashville, Tennessee, USA. For unsorted samples, approximately 89 million PBMCs were counted, and genomic DNA was extracted using the QIAamp DNA Blood Mini kit. After blood collection by leukapheresis, PBMCs were isolated using Ficoll-Histopaque density gradient centrifugation and then cryopreserved in the vapor phase of liquid nitrogen. TCR CDR3 regions were amplified from genomic DNA by multiplex PCR using the deep immunoSEQ assay. Genomic DNA extracted from each cell subset was distributed evenly over all wells of several immunoSEQ 96-well plates, and each plate served as one replicate. For unsorted PBMC, 300 to 350 ng genomic DNA, equal to about 30,000 T cell genomes, was loaded into each replicate PCR. Genomic DNA from unsorted PBMC was sequenced over ten immunoSEQ deep assay plates. Purified libraries were measured with a Qubit 3.0 fluorometer, size-checked on a Bioanalyzer 2100, and measured again with the KAPA Library Quantification kit. Every immunoSEQ 96-well plate was sequenced on a dedicated single-read 150-cycle Illumina NextSeq 550 flow cell. The paper's processing steps were these. Because the immunoSEQ output held only junctional sequences and lacked quality scores, the filtering could not match the filtering applied to full-length reads. Sequences were annotated with PyIR, a Python wrapper for IgBLAST v1.9, using IMGT germline references to assign V/J genes and CDR3. Reads with weak V/J assignments (E-value above 1e-6), missing CDR3, stop codons, out-of-frame junctions, or ambiguous translated residues were removed. V3J clonotypes were defined as sequences sharing the same inferred V gene, J gene, and CDR3 amino acid sequence. The percentage overlap between two repertoires was calculated by dividing the number of shared unique clonotypes by the size of the smaller repertoire. RTK rarefaction, the Chao1 estimator, and Recon v2.1 estimates of unobserved clonotypes were used to assess repertoire richness. TCRdb holds this immuneACCESS table with in-frame rearrangements only. Some clones are missing; in checked studies, unresolved V genes explain under half, and the rest has no known cause. Clone size and V and J calls were adopted from that table, with D and trimming inferred from the DNA. The sample table lists approximately 480,000 clones, about 80% of them with a count of one. Of the sample, around 13% is held by the ten largest clones.

Sequencing was performed on PBMCs. The V gene is TRBV11-3 and the J gene is TRBJ2-5; possibly the D gene is TRBD1, per 6 matching bases. The receptor was isolated from a woman in her 40s in good health. Some clones in this sample may be carry-over from other donors' samples. The nucleotide sequence is given as TGTGCCAGCAGCTTAGACAGGGGAGAGACCCAGTACTTC. Its translation is CASSLDRGETQYF.